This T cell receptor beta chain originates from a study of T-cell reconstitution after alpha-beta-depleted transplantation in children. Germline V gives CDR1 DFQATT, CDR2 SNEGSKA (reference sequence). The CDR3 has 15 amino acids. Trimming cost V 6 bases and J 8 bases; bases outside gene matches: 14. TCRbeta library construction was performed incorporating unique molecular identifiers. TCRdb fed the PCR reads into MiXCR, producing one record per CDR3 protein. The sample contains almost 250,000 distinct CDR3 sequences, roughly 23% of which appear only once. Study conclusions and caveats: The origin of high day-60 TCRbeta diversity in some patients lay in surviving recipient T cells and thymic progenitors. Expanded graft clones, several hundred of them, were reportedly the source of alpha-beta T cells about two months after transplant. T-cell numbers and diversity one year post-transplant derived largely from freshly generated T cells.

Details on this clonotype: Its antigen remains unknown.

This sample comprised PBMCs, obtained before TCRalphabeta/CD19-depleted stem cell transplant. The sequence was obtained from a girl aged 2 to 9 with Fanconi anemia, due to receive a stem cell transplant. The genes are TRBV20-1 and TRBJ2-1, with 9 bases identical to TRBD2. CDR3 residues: CSASTSGPSPDEQFF. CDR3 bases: TGCAGTGCCTCTACTAGCGGGCCATCCCCCGATGAGCAGTTCTTC.